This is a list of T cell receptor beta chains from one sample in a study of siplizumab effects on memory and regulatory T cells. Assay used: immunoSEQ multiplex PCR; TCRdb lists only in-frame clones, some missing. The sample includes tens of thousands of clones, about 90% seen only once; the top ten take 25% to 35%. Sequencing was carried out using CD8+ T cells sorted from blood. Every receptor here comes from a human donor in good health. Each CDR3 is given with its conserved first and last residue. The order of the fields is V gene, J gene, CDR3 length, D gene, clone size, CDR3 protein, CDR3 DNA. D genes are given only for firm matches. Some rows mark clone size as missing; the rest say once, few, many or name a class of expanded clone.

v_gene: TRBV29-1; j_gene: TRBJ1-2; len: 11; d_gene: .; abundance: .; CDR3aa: CSVAEGIVYTF; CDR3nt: TGCAGCGTTGCGGAGGGAATTGTCTACACCTTC
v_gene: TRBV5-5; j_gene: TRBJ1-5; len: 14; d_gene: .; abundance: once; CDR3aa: CASQEWRGSSPQHF; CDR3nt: TGTGCCAGCCAAGAGTGGAGGGGTAGTTCGCCCCAGCATTTT
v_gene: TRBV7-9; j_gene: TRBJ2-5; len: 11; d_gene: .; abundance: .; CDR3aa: CASSWGETQYF; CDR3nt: TGTGCCAGCAGCTGGGGGGAGACCCAGTACTTC
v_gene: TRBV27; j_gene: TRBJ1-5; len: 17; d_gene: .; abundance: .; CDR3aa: CASSLSVGGAGNQPQHF; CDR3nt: TGTGCCAGCAGTTTATCTGTGGGGGGCGCGGGCAATCAGCCCCAGCATTTT
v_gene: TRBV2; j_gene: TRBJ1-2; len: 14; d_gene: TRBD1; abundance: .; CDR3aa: CASFSGTDYYGYTF; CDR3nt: TGTGCCAGCTTTTCCGGGACAGATTATTATGGCTACACCTTC
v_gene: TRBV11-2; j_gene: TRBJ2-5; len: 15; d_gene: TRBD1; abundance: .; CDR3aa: CASSDSGQGQETQYF; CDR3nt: TGTGCCAGCAGCGACTCGGGACAGGGTCAAGAGACCCAGTACTTC
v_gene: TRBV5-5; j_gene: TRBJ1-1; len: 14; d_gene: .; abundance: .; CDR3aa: CASSLETADTEAFF; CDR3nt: TGTGCCAGCAGCTTGGAGACGGCGGACACTGAAGCTTTCTTT
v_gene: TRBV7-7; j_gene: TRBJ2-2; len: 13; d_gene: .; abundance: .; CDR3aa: CASSPLDTGELFF; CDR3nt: TGTGCTAGCAGCCCATTAGATACCGGGGAGCTGTTTTTT
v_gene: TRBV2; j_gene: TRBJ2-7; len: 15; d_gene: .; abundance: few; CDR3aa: CASSHGQILPSEQYF; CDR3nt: TGTGCCAGCAGTCACGGGCAGATACTCCCCTCCGAGCAGTACTTC
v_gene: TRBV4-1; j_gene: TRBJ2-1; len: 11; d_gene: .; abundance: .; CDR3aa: CASSQINEQFF; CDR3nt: TGCGCCAGCAGCCAAATCAATGAGCAGTTCTTC
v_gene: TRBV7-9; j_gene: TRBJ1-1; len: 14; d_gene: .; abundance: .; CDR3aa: CASSQEKVHTEAFF; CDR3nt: TGTGCCAGCAGCCAAGAGAAGGTTCACACTGAAGCTTTCTTT